This T cell receptor beta chain was sequenced for a study of PD-1 blockade in classical Hodgkin lymphoma. Notes on this clone: The antigen is not known.

CDR1 MNHNS and CDR2 SASEGT come from the germline V gene. The ends were cut back, 1 base at V and 8 bases at J, with 14 bases in the middle. The CDR3 has 14 residues. Time point denoted: cycle 4 day 1 (C4D1), after 6 weeks of nivolumab. Every patient experienced relapse after autologous stem cell transplantation, and brentuximab vedotin exposure varied. Libraries were prepared by immunoSEQ multiplex PCR; TCRdb keeps only in-frame clonotypes and omits some of them. The top ten hold under 20% of the sample, which has roughly 100,000 clones, more than 70% seen once. General study results and limits: Baseline TCR diversity was reportedly lower in newly diagnosed patients than in healthy donors. It was reported as lower still in relapsed/refractory patients. Exclusion was the outcome for patients who began nivolumab under 1 year after ASCT.

This sequence originates from a human donor with classical Hodgkin lymphoma. The gene calls are TRBV6-1 and TRBJ1-2, with a possible D match to TRBD1 (5 bases). Sequencing used peripheral blood mononuclear cells (PBMCs), obtained before the fourth cycle of nivolumab. CDR3 bases: TGTGCCAGCAGTGAAGGGCAGGGAGGATGGGGCTACACCTTC. Residues: CASSEGQGGWGYTF.